A selection of T cell receptor beta chains follows, all from one sample in a study of shared clonotypes between healthy human individuals. The protocol was immunoSEQ multiplex PCR, while the TCRdb copy is restricted to in-frame clones and leaves out a portion. The sample lists millions of clones; around 95% were seen once. Input material: naive CD4+ T cells sorted from blood. Every receptor here comes from a man between 18 and 29 years old in good health. Each CDR3 is given with its conserved first and last residue. The D gene is left open where the match is weak. A clone size is listed for some rows: how often the clone was seen (once, few, many), or a class if it is expanded.

v_call	j_call	clone_size	d_call	cdr3_aa	cdr3_nt
TRBV9	TRBJ1-5	.	TRBD1	CASSVTGGLAQPQHF	TGTGCCAGCAGCGTTACAGGGGGCTTGGCTCAGCCCCAGCATTTT
TRBV6-5	TRBJ1-1	.	.	CASSPLLGGTEAFF	TGTGCCAGCAGTCCTCTACTCGGGGGGACTGAAGCTTTCTTT
TRBV9	TRBJ2-6	.	.	CASSFLDTYSGANVLTF	TGTGCCAGCAGCTTCTTAGACACCTACTCTGGGGCCAACGTCCTGACTTTC
TRBV19	TRBJ2-4	.	.	CASSLMVAKNIQYF	TGTGCCAGTAGTCTAATGGTGGCCAAAAACATTCAGTACTTC
TRBV6-5	TRBJ2-2	.	.	CASSSPGELFF	TGTGCCAGCAGTAGTCCCGGGGAGCTGTTTTTT
TRBV28	TRBJ2-7	.	TRBD1	CASSDPAGGTYEQYF	TGTGCCAGCAGTGACCCCGCAGGGGGAACCTACGAGCAGTACTTC
TRBV5-1	TRBJ2-3	.	.	CASSEEITDTQYF	TGCGCCAGCAGCGAGGAAATCACAGATACGCAGTATTTT
TRBV6-6	TRBJ1-5	.	.	CATSMANQPQHF	TGTGCCACAAGTATGGCCAATCAGCCCCAGCATTTT
TRBV6-1	TRBJ1-5	.	.	CASSEQGPGNQPQHF	TGTGCCAGCAGTGAACAGGGGCCTGGAAATCAGCCCCAGCATTTT
TRBV20-1	TRBJ1-1	.	.	CSASRAGEAFF	TGCAGTGCTAGCAGGGCAGGGGAAGCTTTCTTT
TRBV5-6	TRBJ1-2	.	.	CASSLTGEDYGYTF	TGTGCCAGCAGCTTGACTGGAGAGGACTATGGCTACACCTTC
TRBV18	TRBJ1-5	.	.	CASSPQPIFGRDQPQHF	TGTGCCAGCTCACCACAGCCAATATTTGGCCGGGATCAGCCCCAGCATTTT
TRBV29-1	TRBJ1-4	.	.	CSSRRSANEKLFF	TGCAGCTCCAGGAGGTCGGCTAATGAAAAACTGTTTTTT
TRBV30	TRBJ2-3	once	.	CAWSVSGLSTDTQYF	TGTGCCTGGAGTGTTAGCGGCCTAAGCACAGATACGCAGTATTTT
TRBV30	TRBJ2-2	once	.	CAWSIGPIANTGELFF	TGTGCCTGGAGTATCGGGCCTATCGCGAACACCGGGGAGCTGTTTTTT
TRBV4-1	TRBJ2-7	.	TRBD1	CASSQLTGLNEQYF	TGCGCCAGCAGCCAATTGACAGGGTTGAACGAGCAGTACTTC
TRBV10-3	TRBJ2-7	.	.	CAIRGGGYEQYF	TGTGCCATCAGGGGAGGGGGATACGAGCAGTACTTC
TRBV11-1	TRBJ2-1	.	.	CASSPRGSYNEQFF	TGTGCCAGCAGCCCAAGGGGTTCCTACAATGAGCAGTTCTTC
TRBV7-2	TRBJ2-2	.	.	CASSLGGSGELFF	TGTGCCAGCAGCTTAGGGGGGTCCGGGGAGCTGTTTTTT
TRBV6-6	TRBJ1-6	.	.	CASSYGQGSRNSPLHF	TGTGCCAGCAGTTACGGGCAGGGGTCTCGTAATTCACCCCTCCACTTT
TRBV12-5	TRBJ2-3	.	.	CASGLVLARGTDTQYF	TGTGCTAGTGGTTTGGTACTTGCTAGGGGCACAGATACGCAGTATTTT
TRBV4-2	TRBJ1-1	once	.	CASSQRQGRTEAFF	TGTGCCAGCAGCCAACGTCAGGGTCGGACTGAAGCTTTCTTT
TRBV28	TRBJ1-1	.	TRBD1	CASSLTQGAEAFF	TGTGCCAGCAGTTTGACCCAGGGGGCTGAAGCTTTCTTT
TRBV2	TRBJ1-4	.	.	CASSSAFATNEKLFF	TGTGCCAGCAGTAGTGCATTCGCAACTAATGAAAAACTGTTTTTT
TRBV5-1	TRBJ2-5	.	TRBD2	CASSNLLAGGPETQYF	TGCGCCAGCAGCAATCTCCTAGCGGGAGGGCCAGAGACCCAGTACTTC
TRBV11-2	TRBJ1-2	.	TRBD1	CASSSSGTGHGYTF	TGTGCCAGCAGCTCCTCCGGGACAGGGCATGGCTACACCTTC
TRBV4-3	TRBJ1-4	.	.	CASSQEGSYSTNEKLFF	TGCGCCAGCAGCCAAGAGGGAAGCTATTCAACTAATGAAAAACTGTTTTTT
TRBV30	TRBJ2-7	.	TRBD2	CAWSPGLAGVEQYF	TGTGCCTGGAGCCCGGGACTAGCGGGAGTCGAGCAGTACTTC
TRBV7-2	TRBJ2-5	.	TRBD2	CASSLHSGSEETQYF	TGTGCCAGCAGCTTACATAGCGGGAGTGAAGAGACCCAGTACTTC
TRBV19	TRBJ1-5	.	.	CASSVTVFQPQHF	TGTGCCAGTAGTGTAACAGTATTTCAGCCCCAGCATTTT
TRBV10-3	TRBJ1-2	.	.	CAISDPGRYYGYTF	TGTGCCATCAGTGATCCGGGAAGGTACTATGGCTACACCTTC
TRBV30	TRBJ1-5	.	.	CAVGGRSMSNQPQHF	TGTGCCGTAGGGGGACGGAGTATGAGCAATCAGCCCCAGCATTTT
TRBV27	TRBJ1-6	many	.	CASSLSGYNSPLHF	TGTGCCAGCAGTTTATCAGGGTATAATTCACCCCTCCACTTT
TRBV28	TRBJ1-5	.	.	CASSLRQGILNQPQHF	TGTGCCAGCAGTTTACGGCAGGGTATACTCAATCAGCCCCAGCATTTT
TRBV6-5	TRBJ1-6	.	TRBD1	CASSPSGTGGSMVGF	TGTGCCAGCTCCCCCTCCGGAACAGGGGGCTCGATGGTGGGCTTT
TRBV10-2	TRBJ2-7	.	TRBD2	CASREGGLGEQYF	TGCGCCAGCAGAGAGGGAGGGTTGGGAGAGCAGTACTTC
TRBV27	TRBJ2-5	.	.	CASSTSNAKTQYF	TGTGCCAGCAGTACTAGCAACGCAAAGACCCAGTACTTC
TRBV7-2	TRBJ2-3	.	.	CASSLSGAAGSTDTQYF	TGTGCCAGCAGCTTATCCGGGGCGGCGGGATCCACAGATACGCAGTATTTT
TRBV4-1	TRBJ2-5	.	.	CASSRTQQGRGETQYF	TGCGCCAGCAGCCGGACCCAACAGGGAAGAGGGGAGACCCAGTACTTC
TRBV10-1	TRBJ1-1	.	.	CASTEPGNTEAFF	TGCGCCAGCACTGAGCCAGGGAACACTGAAGCTTTCTTT
TRBV5-4	TRBJ2-1	.	.	CASSRDSIYNEQFF	TGTGCCAGCAGCCGAGACTCGATATACAATGAGCAGTTCTTC
TRBV7-6	TRBJ2-2	.	TRBD1	CASSLHQTGTTGELFF	TGTGCCAGCAGCCTTCATCAGACAGGGACCACCGGGGAGCTGTTTTTT
TRBV4-3	TRBJ2-1	once	TRBD1	CASSPVGTGYYNEQFF	TGCGCCAGCAGCCCCGTCGGGACAGGATACTACAATGAGCAGTTCTTC
TRBV2	TRBJ2-1	once	TRBD2	CASKAGGTYNEQFF	TGTGCCAGCAAGGCGGGAGGGACTTACAATGAGCAGTTCTTC
TRBV15	TRBJ2-7	.	.	CATSRAALIYEQYF	TGTGCCACCAGCAGAGCGGCCCTGATCTACGAGCAGTACTTC
TRBV5-6	TRBJ2-7	.	TRBD2	CASSLKGTSGHHEQYF	TGTGCCAGCAGCTTAAAGGGGACTAGCGGACACCACGAGCAGTACTTC
TRBV7-2	TRBJ1-2	.	.	CASSLAVGSKGYTF	TGTGCCAGCAGCTTAGCGGTAGGGTCCAAAGGCTACACCTTC
TRBV7-6	TRBJ2-2	.	TRBD1	CASSSQGAGTGELFF	TGTGCCAGCAGCTCACAGGGGGCAGGCACCGGGGAGCTGTTTTTT
TRBV28	TRBJ1-1	.	.	CASSGTVNTEAFF	TGTGCCAGCAGTGGAACGGTAAACACTGAAGCTTTCTTT
TRBV2	TRBJ1-2	once	.	CASRPQGGSGYTF	TGTGCCAGCAGACCACAGGGAGGCTCTGGCTACACCTTC
TRBV6-5	TRBJ2-5	.	TRBD1	CASSPLGQGEETQYF	TGTGCCAGCAGTCCTTTGGGACAGGGGGAAGAGACCCAGTACTTC
TRBV5-1	TRBJ2-6	.	.	CASSLDGSGANVLTF	TGCGCCAGCAGCTTGGATGGCTCTGGGGCCAACGTCCTGACTTTC
TRBV27	TRBJ1-5	.	.	CASSYVYQPQHF	TGTGCCAGCAGTTACGTATATCAGCCCCAGCATTTT
TRBV7-2	TRBJ2-7	.	.	CASRGPMSPEQYF	TGTGCCAGCAGGGGCCCCATGTCCCCCGAGCAGTACTTC
TRBV5-1	TRBJ2-5	once	.	CASSRRVGQETQYF	TGCGCCAGCAGCCGGAGGGTGGGCCAAGAGACCCAGTACTTC
TRBV18	TRBJ1-4	.	.	CASSPFDGATNEKLFF	TGTGCCAGCTCACCTTTCGACGGTGCAACTAATGAAAAACTGTTTTTT
TRBV9	TRBJ2-5	.	.	CASSVSLTQETQYF	TGTGCCAGCAGCGTATCCCTGACCCAAGAGACCCAGTACTTC
TRBV20-1	TRBJ1-1	many	.	CSALQGAEAFF	TGCAGTGCTCTCCAGGGAGCTGAAGCTTTCTTT
TRBV29-1	TRBJ2-7	many	TRBD1	CSAGQGWAEQYF	TGCAGCGCCGGACAGGGGTGGGCCGAGCAGTACTTC